The rows below give T cell receptor beta chains drawn from one sample of a study of T-cell reconstitution after alpha-beta-depleted transplantation in children. TCRdb reprocessed the PCR reads with MiXCR, giving one entry per CDR3 protein. The sample holds 200,000 to 300,000 distinct CDR3 sequences; more than 10% are singletons and the top ten take over 2.5%. The starting material was PBMCs from the stem cell graft donor, obtained from the stem cell graft. The receptors here all came from a human donor who donated a stem cell graft to a child with acute lymphoblastic leukemia. Each CDR3 is given with its conserved first and last residue. The D gene is left open where the match is weak. Where a row states a size, it is once, few, many or the class of an expanded clone; other rows omit it.

d_gene	abundance	j_gene	v_gene	CDR3aa	CDR3nt
NA	many	TRBJ1-5	TRBV7-6	CASSLGGGDQPQHF	TGTGCCAGCAGCTTAGGTGGGGGGGATCAGCCCCAGCATTTT
NA	many	TRBJ2-2	TRBV20-1	CSAALQNTGELFF	TGCAGTGCGGCACTTCAGAACACCGGGGAGCTGTTTTTT
TRBD1	many	TRBJ1-2	TRBV29-1	CSVEAGGGYTF	TGCAGCGTTGAAGCAGGGGGTGGCTACACCTTC
TRBD1	many	TRBJ1-2	TRBV20-1	CSAPLGTGGNYGYTF	TGCAGTGCCCCCCTCGGGACAGGGGGTAACTATGGCTACACCTTC
TRBD1	many	TRBJ2-7	TRBV29-1	CSVGLGGDEQYF	TGCAGCGTTGGGTTAGGGGGCGACGAGCAGTACTTC
NA	NA	TRBJ2-1	TRBV7-9	CASSLGGARNEQFF	TGTGCCAGCAGCTTAGGGGGGGCGAGGAATGAGCAGTTCTTC
NA	many	TRBJ2-7	TRBV12-3/TRBV12-4	CASSLGLGTNYEQYF	TGTGCCAGCAGTTTAGGGTTAGGCACAAACTACGAGCAGTACTTC
NA	NA	TRBJ2-3	TRBV29-1	CSVDLQVTNYTDTQYF	TGCAGCGTTGACCTACAGGTGACAAATTACACAGATACGCAGTATTTT
TRBD1	many	TRBJ2-1	TRBV7-2	CASSRDRAYNEQFF	TGTGCCAGCAGCCGGGACAGGGCATACAATGAGCAGTTCTTC
TRBD1	many	TRBJ2-7	TRBV7-9	CASSSERQGSISYEQYF	TGTGCCAGCAGCTCAGAAAGACAGGGATCAATCTCCTACGAGCAGTACTTC
NA	many	TRBJ2-7	TRBV5-1	CASSPGTRTYEQYF	TGCGCCAGCAGTCCCGGGACAAGAACCTACGAGCAGTACTTC